Included here is one T cell receptor (beta chain) sequence, with context. This sample stems from a study of shared T cell receptors in the human thymus. Assay used: immunoSEQ multiplex PCR; TCRdb lists only in-frame clones, some missing. The repertoire consists of 500,000 to 850,000 clones, with around 87% occurring once and the leading ten covering 0.0094%. In addition, the sample was reused for a study of human thymus T cells.

The sample taken for sequencing was thymocytes. The source is a boy under two years old with a congenital heart defect.

The CDR3 sequence: CASSSNEGEREYAETQYF. DNA for the CDR3: TGCGCCAGCAGCTCCAACGAGGGGGAGCGGGAGTACGCAGAGACCCAGTACTTC. The chain has TRBV5-1 and TRBJ2-5; 8 nucleotides line up with TRBD2. The V segment lost 3 bases and the J segment 4 bases; nucleotides outside the gene matches: 17. The CDR3 runs 18 residues. Germline CDR1 SGHRS, CDR2 YFSETQ. Together with reference TRBV5-1 and TRBJ2-5, the CDR3 gives the full variable domain: KAGVTQTPRYLIKTRGQQVTLSCSPISGHRSVSWYQQTPGQGLQFLFEYFSETQRNKGNFPGRFSGRQFSNSRSEMNVSTLELGDSALYLCASSSNEGEREYAETQYFGPGTRLLVL.